What follows are 16 T cell receptor beta chains derived from one specimen sequenced in a study of shared clonotypes between healthy human individuals. TCRdb's copy holds only in-frame clones and misses some; the assay was immunoSEQ multiplex PCR. In the table there are roughly 2.6 million clones, around nine tenths of which are singletons. The specimen sequenced was naive CD4+ T cells sorted from blood. As to subset: CD45RA+ positively selected. Receptor source: a man aged 18 to 29 in good health.

This clone showed up just once. The V gene is TRBV4-1, the J gene TRBJ2-2; the match to TRBD1 covers 9 bases. The germline CDR1 and CDR2 sequences are MGHRA and YSYEKL. The CDR3 is 15 residues long. Trimming cost V 1 base and J 5 bases; bases outside gene matches: 2. The CDR3 DNA sequence: TGCGCCAGCAGCCAAGTGGGACAGGGTACCGGGGAGCTGTTTTTT. Protein: CASSQVGQGTGELFF.

The chain employs TRBV10-2 and TRBJ2-3; D might be TRBD1 or TRBD2, each matching 5 bases. The V gene lost 6 bases and the J gene lost 3 bases, with 16 bases spanning the gap. CDR1 is WSHSY and CDR2 is SAAADI in the germline V gene. The CDR3 has 15 amino acids. Here the CDR3 DNA reads TGCGCCAGCAGAGTAACCGGGACGGGAACAGATACGCAGTATTTT. It yields the protein CASRVTGTGTDTQYF.

V and J are TRBV27 and TRBJ1-5, with D tentatively TRBD1 (5 bases). The CDR3 consists of 15 residues. Germline V gene sequence: CDR1 MNHEY, CDR2 SMNVEV (reference sequence). Trimming removed 0 bases from V and 11 bases from J, with 17 bases in between. The CDR3: CASSLSPPTVSAQHF. CDR3 nucleotide sequence: TGTGCCAGCAGTTTATCCCCCCCGACAGTCAGTGCCCAGCATTTT.

The chain employs TRBV5-1 and TRBJ2-3, with TRBD2 as a possible D gene (6 bases). V shed 1 base and J shed 6 bases, with 15 bases lying between them. The CDR3 is 15 residues long. Per the germline V gene, CDR1 is SGHRS and CDR2 is YFSETQ. CDR3 loop: CASSLPAGLRDTQYF. Written as DNA, the CDR3 is TGCGCCAGCAGCTTGCCTGCGGGACTGCGGGATACGCAGTATTTT. Full variable domain (rest looked up from reference TRBV5-1 and TRBJ2-3): KAGVTQTPRYLIKTRGQQVTLSCSPISGHRSVSWYQQTPGQGLQFLFEYFSETQRNKGNFPGRFSGRQFSNSRSEMNVSTLELGDSALYLCASSLPAGLRDTQYFGPGTRLTVL.

As to this clone: The sample carries other DNA sequences with the same CDR3. The chain joins TRBV9 to TRBJ2-5, with D hard to call. V shed 0 bases and J shed 0 bases, with 9 bases lying between them. CDR1 is SGDLS, CDR2 YYNGEE, per germline. The CDR3 consists of 15 residues. The CDR3 DNA reads as TGTGCCAGCAGCGTAGAGGGCTGGGACCAAGAGACCCAGTACTTC. This gives the protein CASSVEGWDQETQYF.

V gene TRBV6-6 combines with J gene TRBJ1-1; D call uncertain. Germline assignment: CDR1 MNHNY and CDR2 SVGAGI (reference sequence). This CDR3 comprises 13 residues. V lost 7 bases and J 1 base, leaving 10 bases between the germline ends. CDR3 sequence reads: CASTGLGNTEAFF. The CDR3 nucleotides are TGTGCCAGCACGGGGTTGGGGAACACTGAAGCTTTCTTT.

Note on this clone: The same CDR3 also results from other DNA sequences found in this sample. This chain links TRBV5-1 with TRBJ2-7; D is ambiguous. Germline loops: CDR1 SGHRS, CDR2 YFSETQ. The germline V and J ends were trimmed by 5 bases and 3 bases, with 12 bases remaining between them. CDR3 length equals 13 residues. Written as DNA, the CDR3 is TGCGCCAGCAGGGGAACTGGTTTCTACGAGCAGTACTTC. This sequence encodes CASRGTGFYEQYF.

The chain employs TRBV10-3 and TRBJ2-2, with D unclear. Trimming stripped 5 bases from V and 6 bases from J, with 10 bases between. The CDR3 has 13 amino acids. Germline V gene lookup returns CDR1 ENHRY and CDR2 SYGVKD. The CDR3 is CAISWAPPGELFF. Written as DNA, the CDR3 is TGTGCCATCAGTTGGGCCCCGCCCGGGGAGCTGTTTTTT.

Comments on this clone: Other DNA sequences of this sample code for an identical CDR3. The chain carries TRBV5-1 and TRBJ2-6; D is uncertain. With 2 bases removed from V and 2 bases from J, the gap between germline ends came to 8 bases. The CDR3 runs 15 residues. Germline assignment: CDR1 SGHRS and CDR2 YFSETQ. The CDR3 spells CASSLGSTGANVLTF. CDR3 nucleotide sequence: TGCGCCAGCAGCTTAGGCAGTACTGGGGCCAACGTCCTGACTTTC.

This chain connects TRBV5-6 to TRBJ1-6; D not resolved. Germline V gives CDR1 SGHDT, CDR2 YYEEEE. This CDR3 spans 15 amino acids. The V gene lost 2 bases and the J gene lost 1 base, with 7 bases spanning the gap. CDR3: CASSFGESYNSPLHF. The DNA of the CDR3 is TGTGCCAGCAGCTTCGGAGAGTCCTATAATTCACCCCTCCACTTT.

The chain has TRBV5-1 and TRBJ2-3, with 8 bases that match TRBD2. The CDR3 has 15 amino acids. Germline CDR1 is SGHRS and CDR2 is YFSETQ. With 5 bases clipped from V and 2 bases from J, the junction kept 7 bases outside the gene matches. The CDR3 DNA reads TGCGCCAGCAGACTAACTAGCGGCCTCACAGATACGCAGTATTTT. Translating it yields CASRLTSGLTDTQYF.

This rearrangement joins TRBV4-1 to TRBJ1-3; 8 bases align to TRBD1. CDR3 length equals 15 residues. The J segment lost 4 bases and the V segment lost 6 bases, leaving 8 bases of the junction unmatched. Germline V gene data show CDR1 as MGHRA and CDR2 as YSYEKL. CDR3 DNA sequence: TGCGCCAGCAGTCGTGACAGGGGCTTCGGAAACACCATATATTTT. Protein sequence: CASSRDRGFGNTIYF.

This rearrangement joins TRBV28 to TRBJ1-6, with TRBD1 matching 11 bases. CDR1 and CDR2 (germline): MDHEN, SYDVKM. V shed 6 bases and J 11 bases; nucleotides not matched to a gene: 12. The CDR3 is 16 residues long. The CDR3 sequence: CASRTSSGTGGPPLHF. The CDR3 nucleotides are TGTGCCAGCAGGACCAGTTCCGGGACAGGGGGGCCACCCCTCCACTTT.

J is TRBJ2-3 and V is TRBV2, with unresolved D. Germline loops: CDR1 SNHLY, CDR2 FYNNEI. CDR3 length: 14 amino acids. Trimming took 6 bases from V and 2 from J, leaving 12 bases between them. CDR3: CASRETRNTDTQYF. The CDR3 coding sequence is TGTGCCAGCAGAGAGACTCGAAACACAGATACGCAGTATTTT.

V gene TRBV19 combines with J gene TRBJ1-5, with a tentative D call TRBD1 (6 bases). CDR3 length equals 14 residues. V gave up 4 bases and J gave up 6 bases, with 13 bases separating them. Per germline, CDR1 LNHDA and CDR2 SQIVND (reference sequence). The CDR3 region has the DNA TGTGCCAGTAGTAAACAGGGAAAAGGTCAGCCCCAGCATTTT. Protein: CASSKQGKGQPQHF. The full variable domain, in which reference TRBV19 and TRBJ1-5 provide the parts outside the CDR3, is DGGITQSPKYLFRKEGQNVTLSCEQNLNHDAMYWYRQDPGQGLRLIYYSQIVNDFQKGDIAEGYSVSREKKESFPLTVTSAQKNPTAFYLCASSKQGKGQPQHFGDGTRLSIL.

The chain has TRBV15 and TRBJ2-1; D remains unclear. This CDR3 region has 20 residues. V lost 1 base and J 3 bases, leaving 25 bases between the germline ends. Germline CDR1 and CDR2: LNHNV and YYDKDF (reference sequence). The CDR3 spells CATSRAVYGPPGVGYNEQFF. The DNA of the CDR3 is TGTGCCACCAGCAGAGCGGTTTATGGACCCCCCGGCGTCGGCTACAATGAGCAGTTCTTC.